Detailed here is one T cell receptor beta chain. Germline values: CDR1 MNHEY, CDR2 SVGAGI. CDR3 length: 12 amino acids. Trimming took off 7 bases at V and 0 bases at J, with 6 bases between the two ends. Profiling relied on immunoSEQ multiplex PCR, and the TCRdb table lists in-frame clones only, not all of them. The sample lists 410,000 or so clones; about nine tenths were seen once. The data are from a study of blood T cell repertoires in COVID-19. On the study more broadly: Donors in the United States, Italy and Spain gave samples during acute or convalescent COVID-19. Sample material is recorded as cDNA or gDNA derived from T cells, B-cell-depleted T cells, or PBMCs.

The source of this sequence is a woman aged 40-49 years with COVID-19, enrolled during active disease. This chain uses TRBV6-5 with TRBJ1-1; D unresolved. The specimen sequenced was peripheral blood. The CDR3 region has the DNA TGTGCCAGCACCTCTCTGAACACTGAAGCTTTCTTT. It yields the protein CASTSLNTEAFF.